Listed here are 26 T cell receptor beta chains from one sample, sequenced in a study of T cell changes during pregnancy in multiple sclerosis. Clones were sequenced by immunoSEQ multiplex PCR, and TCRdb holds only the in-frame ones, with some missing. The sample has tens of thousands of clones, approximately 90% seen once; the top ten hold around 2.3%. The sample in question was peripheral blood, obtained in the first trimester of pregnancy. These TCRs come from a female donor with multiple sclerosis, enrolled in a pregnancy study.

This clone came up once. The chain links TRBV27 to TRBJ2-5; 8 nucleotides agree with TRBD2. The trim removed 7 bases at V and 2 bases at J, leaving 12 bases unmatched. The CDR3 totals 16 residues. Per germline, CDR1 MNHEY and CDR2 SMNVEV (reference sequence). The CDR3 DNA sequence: TGTGCCAGCACTCCCAAACTAGCGGAAAATCAAGAGACCCAGTACTTC. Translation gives CASTPKLAENQETQYF.

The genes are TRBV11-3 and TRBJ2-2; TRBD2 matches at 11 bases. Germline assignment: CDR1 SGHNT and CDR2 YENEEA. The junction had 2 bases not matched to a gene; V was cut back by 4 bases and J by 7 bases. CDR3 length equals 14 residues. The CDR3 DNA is TGTGCCAGCAGCTCGGGACTAGCGGTCGGGGAGCTGTTTTTT. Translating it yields CASSSGLAVGELFF.

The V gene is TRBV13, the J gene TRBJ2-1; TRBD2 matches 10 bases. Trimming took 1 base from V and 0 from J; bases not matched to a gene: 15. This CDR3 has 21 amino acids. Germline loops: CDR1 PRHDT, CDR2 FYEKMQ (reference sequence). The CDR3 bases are TGTGCCAGCAGCTTAGAAAGGGACCGGACTAGCGGATATGACTCCTACAATGAGCAGTTCTTC. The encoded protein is CASSLERDRTSGYDSYNEQFF.

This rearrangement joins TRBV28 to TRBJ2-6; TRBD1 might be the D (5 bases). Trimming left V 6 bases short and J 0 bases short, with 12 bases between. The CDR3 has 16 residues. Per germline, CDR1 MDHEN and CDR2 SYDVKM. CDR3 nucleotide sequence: TGTGCCAGCAGCCCCCACAGGCTCTCTGGGGCCAACGTCCTGACTTTC. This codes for CASSPHRLSGANVLTF.

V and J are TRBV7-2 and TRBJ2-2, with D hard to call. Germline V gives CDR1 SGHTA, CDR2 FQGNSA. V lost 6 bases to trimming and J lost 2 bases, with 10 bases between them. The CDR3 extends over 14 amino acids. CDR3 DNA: TGTGCCAGCAGTGGGCCTATAAACACCGGGGAGCTGTTTTTT. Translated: CASSGPINTGELFF. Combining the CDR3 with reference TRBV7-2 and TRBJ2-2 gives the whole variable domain GAGVSQSPSNKVTEKGKDVELRCDPISGHTALYWYRQSLGQGLEFLIYFQGNSAPDKSGLPSDRFSAERTGGSVSTLTIQRTQQEDSAVYLCASSGPINTGELFFGEGSRLTVL.

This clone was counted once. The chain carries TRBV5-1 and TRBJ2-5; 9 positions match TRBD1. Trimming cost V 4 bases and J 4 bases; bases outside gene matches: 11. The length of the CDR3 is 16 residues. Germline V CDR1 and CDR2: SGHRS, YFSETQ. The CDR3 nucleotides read TGCGCCAGCAGCCAAGCACCGGGGACAGGGTTAGAGACCCAGTACTTC. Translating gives CASSQAPGTGLETQYF.

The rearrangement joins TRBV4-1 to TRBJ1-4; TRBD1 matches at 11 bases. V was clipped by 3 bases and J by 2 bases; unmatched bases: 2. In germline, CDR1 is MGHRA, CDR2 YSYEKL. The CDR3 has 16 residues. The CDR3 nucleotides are TGCGCCAGCAGCCAGGACAGGGGGCTTACTAATGAAAAACTGTTTTTT. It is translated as CASSQDRGLTNEKLFF.

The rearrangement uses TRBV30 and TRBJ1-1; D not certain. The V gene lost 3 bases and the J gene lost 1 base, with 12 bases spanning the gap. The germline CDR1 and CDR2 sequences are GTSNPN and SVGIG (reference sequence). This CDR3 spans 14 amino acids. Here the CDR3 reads CAWSHTLGNTEAFF. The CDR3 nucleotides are TGTGCCTGGAGCCACACCCTTGGGAACACTGAAGCTTTCTTT.

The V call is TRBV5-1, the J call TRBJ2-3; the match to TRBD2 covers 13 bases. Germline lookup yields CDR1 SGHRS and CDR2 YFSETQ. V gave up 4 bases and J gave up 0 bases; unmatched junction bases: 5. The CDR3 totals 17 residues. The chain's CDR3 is CASSAGLAGLSTDTQYF. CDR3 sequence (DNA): TGCGCCAGCAGCGCGGGACTAGCGGGATTAAGCACAGATACGCAGTATTTT.

The CDR3 DNA follows: TGCGCCAGCAGCTTGAGGAGCGGGGTCTGGGGCACTGAAGCTTTCTTT. Translation gives CASSLRSGVWGTEAFF. The chain joins TRBV5-1 to TRBJ1-1; D is ambiguous. The ends were cut back, 1 base at V and 4 bases at J, with 17 bases in the middle. Germline V CDR1 and CDR2: SGHRS, YFSETQ. The CDR3 loop spans 16 amino acids.

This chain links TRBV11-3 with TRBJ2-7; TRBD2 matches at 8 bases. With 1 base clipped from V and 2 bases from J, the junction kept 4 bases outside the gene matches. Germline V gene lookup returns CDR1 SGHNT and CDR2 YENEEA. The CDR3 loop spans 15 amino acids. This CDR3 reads CASSLVRREAYEQYF. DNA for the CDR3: TGTGCCAGCAGCTTAGTCAGGCGGGAGGCCTACGAGCAGTACTTC.

The CDR3 DNA is TGTGCCAGTATCTCCACGGGGAAGGATGGCTACACCTTC. Translated, it gives CASISTGKDGYTF. The chain carries TRBV19 and TRBJ1-2; D unresolved. The V and J ends lost 7 bases and 6 bases respectively, with 15 bases between them. Germline V gene lookup returns CDR1 LNHDA and CDR2 SQIVND (reference sequence). CDR3 length: 13 amino acids.

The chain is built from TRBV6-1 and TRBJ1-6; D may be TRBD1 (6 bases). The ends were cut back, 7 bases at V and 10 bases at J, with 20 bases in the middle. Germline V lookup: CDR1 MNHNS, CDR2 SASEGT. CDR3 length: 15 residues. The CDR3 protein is CASTVSGRGESPLHF. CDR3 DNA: TGTGCCAGCACGGTCTCGGGCAGGGGAGAATCACCCCTCCACTTT.

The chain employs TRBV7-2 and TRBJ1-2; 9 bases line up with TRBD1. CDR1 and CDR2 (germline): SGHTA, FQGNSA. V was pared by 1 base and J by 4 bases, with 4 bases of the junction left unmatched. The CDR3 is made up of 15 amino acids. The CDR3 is CASSLGGQGRYGYTF. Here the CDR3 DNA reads TGTGCCAGCAGCTTAGGGGGACAGGGACGCTATGGCTACACCTTC. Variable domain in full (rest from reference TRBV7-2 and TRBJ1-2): GAGVSQSPSNKVTEKGKDVELRCDPISGHTALYWYRQSLGQGLEFLIYFQGNSAPDKSGLPSDRFSAERTGGSVSTLTIQRTQQEDSAVYLCASSLGGQGRYGYTFGSGTRLTVV.

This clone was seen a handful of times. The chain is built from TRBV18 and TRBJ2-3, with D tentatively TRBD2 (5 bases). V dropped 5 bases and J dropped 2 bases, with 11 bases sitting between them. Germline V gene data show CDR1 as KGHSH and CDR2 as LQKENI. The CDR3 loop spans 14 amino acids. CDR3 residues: CASSVDGDTDTQYF. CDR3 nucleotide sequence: TGTGCCAGCTCAGTTGACGGGGACACAGATACGCAGTATTTT.

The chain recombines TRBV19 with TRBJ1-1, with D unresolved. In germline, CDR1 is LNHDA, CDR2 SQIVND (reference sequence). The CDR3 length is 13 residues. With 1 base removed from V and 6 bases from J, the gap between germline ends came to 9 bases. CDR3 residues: CASSIGVGAEAFF. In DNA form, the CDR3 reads TGTGCCAGTAGTATAGGAGTCGGGGCTGAAGCTTTCTTT.

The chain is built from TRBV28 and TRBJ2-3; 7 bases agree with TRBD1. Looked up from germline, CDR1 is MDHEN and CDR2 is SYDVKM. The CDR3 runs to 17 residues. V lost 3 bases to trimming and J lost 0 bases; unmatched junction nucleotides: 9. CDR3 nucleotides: TGTGCCAGCAGTTTTTATCGAGGGGACAGTAGCACAGATACGCAGTATTTT. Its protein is CASSFYRGDSSTDTQYF.

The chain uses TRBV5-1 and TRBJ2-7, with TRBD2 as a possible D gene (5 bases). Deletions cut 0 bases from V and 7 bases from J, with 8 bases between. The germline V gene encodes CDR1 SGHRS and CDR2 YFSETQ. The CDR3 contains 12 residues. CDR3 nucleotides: TGCGCCAGCAGCTTGGAGGGAGTGGAGCAGTACTTC. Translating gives CASSLEGVEQYF.

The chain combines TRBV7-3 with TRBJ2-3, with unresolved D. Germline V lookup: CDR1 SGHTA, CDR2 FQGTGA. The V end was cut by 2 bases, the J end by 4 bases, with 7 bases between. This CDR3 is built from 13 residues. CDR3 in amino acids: CASSLLGPDTQYF. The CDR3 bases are TGTGCCAGCAGCTTATTGGGCCCAGATACGCAGTATTTT.

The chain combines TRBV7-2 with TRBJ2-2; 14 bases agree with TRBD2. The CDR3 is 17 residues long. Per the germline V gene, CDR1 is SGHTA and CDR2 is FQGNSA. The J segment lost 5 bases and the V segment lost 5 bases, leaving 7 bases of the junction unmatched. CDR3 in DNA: TGTGCCAGCAGCCAGCCGGGACTAGCGGGAGTTACCGGGGAGCTGTTTTTT. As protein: CASSQPGLAGVTGELFF. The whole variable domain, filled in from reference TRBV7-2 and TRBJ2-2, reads GAGVSQSPSNKVTEKGKDVELRCDPISGHTALYWYRQSLGQGLEFLIYFQGNSAPDKSGLPSDRFSAERTGGSVSTLTIQRTQQEDSAVYLCASSQPGLAGVTGELFFGEGSRLTVL.

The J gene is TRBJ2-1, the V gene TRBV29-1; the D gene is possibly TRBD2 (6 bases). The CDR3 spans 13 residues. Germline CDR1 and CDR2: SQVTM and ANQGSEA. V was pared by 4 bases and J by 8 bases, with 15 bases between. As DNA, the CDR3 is TGCAGCGTTGCTCTCGGACTATCCCATGAGCAGTTCTTC. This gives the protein CSVALGLSHEQFF.

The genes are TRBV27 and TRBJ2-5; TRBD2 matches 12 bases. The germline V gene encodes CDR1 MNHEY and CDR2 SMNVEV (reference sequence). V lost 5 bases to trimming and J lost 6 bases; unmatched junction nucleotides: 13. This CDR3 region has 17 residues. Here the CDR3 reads CASSPTQTSGRAKTQYF. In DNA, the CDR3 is TGTGCCAGCAGTCCCACCCAGACTAGCGGGAGAGCGAAGACCCAGTACTTC.

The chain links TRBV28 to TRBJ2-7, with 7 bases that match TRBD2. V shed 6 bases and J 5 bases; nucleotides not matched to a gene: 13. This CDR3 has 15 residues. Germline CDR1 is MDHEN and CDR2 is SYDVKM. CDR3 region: CASRVRLAPVHEQYF. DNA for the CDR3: TGTGCCAGCAGGGTAAGACTAGCCCCAGTCCACGAGCAGTACTTC. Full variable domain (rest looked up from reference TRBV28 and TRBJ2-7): DVKVTQSSRYLVKRTGEKVFLECVQDMDHENMFWYRQDPGLGLRLIYFSYDVKMKEKGDIPEGYSVSREKKERFSLILESASTNQTSMYLCASRVRLAPVHEQYFGPGTRLTVT.

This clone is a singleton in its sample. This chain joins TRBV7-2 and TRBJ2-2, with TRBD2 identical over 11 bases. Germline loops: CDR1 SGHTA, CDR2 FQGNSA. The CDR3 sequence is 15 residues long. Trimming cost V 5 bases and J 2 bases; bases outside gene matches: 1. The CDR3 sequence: CASSRLAGNTGELFF. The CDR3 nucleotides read TGTGCCAGCAGCCGACTAGCGGGAAACACCGGGGAGCTGTTTTTT.

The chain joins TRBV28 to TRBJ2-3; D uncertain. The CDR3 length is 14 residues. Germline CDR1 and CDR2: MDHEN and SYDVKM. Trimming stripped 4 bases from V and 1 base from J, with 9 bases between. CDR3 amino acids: CASSSSDRTDTQYF. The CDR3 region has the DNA TGTGCCAGCAGTTCCAGCGACCGCACAGATACGCAGTATTTT.

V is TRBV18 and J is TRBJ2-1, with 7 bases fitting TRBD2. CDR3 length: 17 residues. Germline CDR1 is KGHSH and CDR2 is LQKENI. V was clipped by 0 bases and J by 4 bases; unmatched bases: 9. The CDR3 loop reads CASSPPSGISQYNEQFF. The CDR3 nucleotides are TGTGCCAGCTCACCACCGAGCGGGATCTCCCAATACAATGAGCAGTTCTTC.